This is a list of T cell receptor beta chains from one sample in a study of cytomegalovirus exposure and HLA in healthy donors. The repertoire was sequenced with immunoSEQ multiplex PCR; TCRdb's copy has only in-frame clones and lacks some. The table lists some 130,000 clones. The sequencing sample was made of PBMCs. These receptors were obtained from a middle-aged woman in good health and CMV-seropositive. CDR3s include the opening cysteine and the closing phenylalanine or tryptophan. Each record gives: V gene, D gene, J gene, CDR3 protein, CDR3 DNA. D genes are given only for firm matches.

TRBV5-1,TRBD1,TRBJ2-7,CASSPRSDRSNYEQYF,TGCGCCAGCAGCCCACGATCGGACAGGTCAAACTACGAGCAGTACTTC
TRBV19,-,TRBJ2-1,CASSLSPYNEQFF,TGTGCCTCCAGTCTTAGCCCCTACAATGAGCAGTTCTTC
TRBV18,-,TRBJ1-1,CASSPVSDTEAFF,TGTGCCAGCTCACCAGTCAGCGACACTGAAGCTTTCTTT
TRBV9,-,TRBJ2-1,CASTPRGSFNEQFF,TGTGCCAGCACCCCAAGGGGCAGCTTCAATGAGCAGTTCTTC
TRBV29-1,-,TRBJ2-1,CNAKAGNNEQFF,TGCAACGCAAAGGCAGGGAACAATGAGCAGTTCTTC
TRBV30,TRBD1,TRBJ2-7,CAWSVGDRKNF,TGTGCCTGGAGTGTGGGGGACAGGAAAAACTTC
TRBV5-6,-,TRBJ1-5,CASSLFLSYQPQHF,TGTGCCAGCAGCTTGTTCTTATCCTATCAGCCCCAGCATTTT
TRBV5-6,-,TRBJ2-6,CASSRGAGANVLTF,TGTGCCAGCAGTCGGGGGGCCGGGGCCAACGTCCTGACTTTC
TRBV19,TRBD1,TRBJ1-5,CASSPNRDRGHQPQHF,TGTGCCAGTAGTCCGAACCGGGACAGGGGTCATCAGCCCCAGCATTTT
TRBV7-2,-,TRBJ1-1,CASSYSTEAFF,TGTGCCAGCAGCTACAGCACTGAAGCTTTCTTT
TRBV30,TRBD2,TRBJ2-3,CAWRGLAGVGTDTQYF,TGTGCCTGGAGAGGACTAGCGGGAGTTGGTACAGATACGCAGTATTTT
TRBV2,TRBD1,TRBJ1-4,CAGSQGALGPNEKLFF,TGTGCCGGCTCACAGGGGGCGCTGGGCCCTAATGAAAAACTGTTTTTT
TRBV4-3,-,TRBJ2-2,CASSPSGPGTGELFF,TGCGCCAGCAGCCCCTCAGGGCCCGGCACCGGGGAGCTGTTTTTT
TRBV5-4,TRBD2,TRBJ2-7,CASSFDLSGDSYEQYF,TGTGCCAGCAGCTTCGACCTTAGCGGGGATTCCTACGAGCAGTACTTC
TRBV19,-,TRBJ1-5,CASGGGGEGNQPQHF,TGTGCCAGTGGGGGGGGAGGAGAAGGCAATCAGCCCCAGCATTTT
TRBV30,TRBD1,TRBJ1-3,CAWSDDRATGNTIYF,TGTGCCTGGAGTGATGACAGGGCTACTGGAAACACCATATATTTT
TRBV4-1,TRBD2,TRBJ2-7,CASSHIGSGSEQYF,TGCGCCAGCAGCCATATCGGAAGCGGGAGCGAGCAGTACTTC
TRBV7-3,-,TRBJ2-2,CASSLNGRDVSGELFF,TGTGCCAGCAGCCTCAACGGGCGGGACGTGTCCGGGGAGCTGTTTTTT
TRBV7-2,TRBD1,TRBJ2-2,CARGGQGANTGELFF,TGTGCCAGAGGAGGGCAGGGGGCAAACACCGGGGAGCTGTTTTTT
TRBV29-1,TRBD1,TRBJ1-1,CSVDPGGTEAFF,TGCAGCGTTGACCCAGGGGGCACTGAAGCTTTCTTT
TRBV5-5,-,TRBJ2-5,CASSLRTPVPLGETQYF,TGTGCCAGCAGCTTGCGGACACCCGTACCCCTGGGGGAGACCCAGTACTTC
TRBV7-3,TRBD2,TRBJ2-7,CASSSGFSGRVHYEQYF,TGTGCCAGCAGCTCCGGTTTTAGCGGGAGGGTCCACTACGAGCAGTACTTC
TRBV25-1,-,TRBJ2-2,CASSEPNRVPGELFF,TGTGCCAGCAGTGAACCGAACAGGGTTCCCGGGGAGCTGTTTTTT
TRBV12-5,-,TRBJ2-7,CASGGTRLVAVYEQYF,TGTGCTAGTGGTGGTACCCGGTTGGTAGCGGTCTACGAGCAGTACTTC
TRBV2,TRBD1,TRBJ1-2,CASGDRGGYTF,TGTGCCAGCGGGGACAGGGGCGGCTACACCTTC
TRBV29-1,-,TRBJ1-1,CSVLPEITEAFF,TGCAGCGTACTACCAGAGATCACTGAAGCTTTCTTT
TRBV11-1,TRBD2,TRBJ2-3,CASSSWTSGISTDTQYF,TGTGCCAGCAGCTCTTGGACTAGCGGGATTAGCACAGATACGCAGTATTTT
TRBV28,TRBD1,TRBJ2-2,CAGGQGPRVTGELFF,TGTGCCGGGGGACAGGGGCCACGAGTGACCGGGGAGCTGTTTTTT
TRBV7-9,TRBD2,TRBJ2-3,CASSLTSGGTDTQYF,TGTGCCAGCAGCCTGACTAGCGGGGGCACAGATACGCAGTATTTT
TRBV27,-,TRBJ2-7,CASSSWGQGEQYF,TGTGCCAGCAGTTCCTGGGGCCAGGGCGAGCAGTACTTC
TRBV4-1,TRBD2,TRBJ2-1,CASSLPGLAGGREQFF,TGCGCCAGCAGCCTCCCCGGACTAGCGGGGGGGCGAGAGCAGTTCTTC
TRBV19,-,TRBJ1-2,CASTQGRYGYTF,TGTGCCAGTACACAGGGACGCTATGGCTACACCTTC
TRBV19,-,TRBJ2-2,CASSISTTSTLPTDGELFF,TGTGCCAGTAGTATTTCGACGACATCCACCCTCCCCACGGACGGGGAGCTGTTTTTT
TRBV28,-,TRBJ1-5,CASRRQADQPQHF,TGTGCCAGCAGACGACAGGCCGATCAGCCCCAGCATTTT
TRBV27,TRBD1,TRBJ2-5,CASSDSRGLGPETQYF,TGTGCCAGCAGCGATTCCAGGGGGCTGGGGCCAGAGACCCAGTACTTC
TRBV10-3,TRBD1,TRBJ1-5,CAVNGGGGNQPQHF,TGTGCCGTCAACGGAGGGGGCGGCAATCAGCCCCAGCATTTT
TRBV2,TRBD1,TRBJ2-3,CASSEGGQGTDTQYF,TGTGCCAGCAGTGAAGGTGGACAGGGTACCGATACGCAGTATTTT
TRBV27,-,TRBJ1-2,CASSYRVPSNYGYTF,TGTGCCAGCAGTTATCGGGTACCCTCTAACTATGGCTACACCTTC
TRBV7-8,-,TRBJ2-3,CASSLVAGSTDTQYF,TGTGCCAGCAGCTTAGTTGCGGGGAGTACAGATACGCAGTATTTT
TRBV7-9,-,TRBJ2-7,CASSLASASYEQYF,TGTGCCAGCAGCTTAGCTAGCGCGTCCTACGAGCAGTACTTC
TRBV19,-,TRBJ2-7,CASSMGPSEIYEQYF,TGTGCCAGTAGTATGGGTCCTAGCGAGATCTACGAGCAGTACTTC
TRBV19,TRBD2,TRBJ2-2,CASSIGTSGPTNGELFF,TGTGCCAGTAGTATCGGGACTAGCGGCCCCACAAACGGGGAGCTGTTTTTT
TRBV7-9,TRBD2,TRBJ2-3,CASREIQREGLSTDTQYF,TGTGCCAGCAGAGAGATACAGCGGGAGGGCCTTAGCACAGATACGCAGTATTTT
TRBV4-1,-,TRBJ2-2,CASSQDLQPGELFF,TGCGCCAGCAGCCAAGATCTACAGCCCGGGGAGCTGTTTTTT
TRBV12-2,-,TRBJ1-3,CASRSAWTGISNTIYF,TGTGCAAGTCGCTCCGCTTGGACAGGTATCTCGAACACCATATATTTT
TRBV5-4,TRBD2,TRBJ2-7,CASSPGLAGTYEQYF,TGTGCCAGCAGCCCAGGACTAGCGGGGACCTACGAGCAGTACTTC
TRBV7-6,-,TRBJ1-1,CASSLAWGDTEAFF,TGTGCCAGCAGCTTAGCCTGGGGGGACACTGAAGCTTTCTTT